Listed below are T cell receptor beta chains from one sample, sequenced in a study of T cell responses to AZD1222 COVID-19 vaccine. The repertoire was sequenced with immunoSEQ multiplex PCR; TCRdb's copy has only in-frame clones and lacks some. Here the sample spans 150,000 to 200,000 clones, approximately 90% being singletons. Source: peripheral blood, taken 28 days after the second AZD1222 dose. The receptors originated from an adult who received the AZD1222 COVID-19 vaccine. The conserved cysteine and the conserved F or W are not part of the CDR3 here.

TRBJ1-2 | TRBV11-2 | ASSPRDREVRGYT
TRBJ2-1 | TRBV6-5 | ASSFGVGNNEQF
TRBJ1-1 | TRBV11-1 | ASSFGAGVSTEAF
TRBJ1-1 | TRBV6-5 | ASGGRGLRHTEAF
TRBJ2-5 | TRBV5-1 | ASSSIGLSETQY
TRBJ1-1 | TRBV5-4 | ASSSYRVRVTEAF
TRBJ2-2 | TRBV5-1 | ASSPGLAGGLSSTGELF
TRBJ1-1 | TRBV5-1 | ASSTGRVTTEAF
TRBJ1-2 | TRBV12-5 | ASVILHGPGYGYT
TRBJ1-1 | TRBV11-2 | ASSYSRGGRHTEAF
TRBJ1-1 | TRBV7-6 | ASSPSDGPTEAF
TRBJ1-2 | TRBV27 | ASSDREAYGYT
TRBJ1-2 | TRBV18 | ASSPVPGQGQEGYT
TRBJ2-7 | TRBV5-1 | ASSGGLAGTSYEQY
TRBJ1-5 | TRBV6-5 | ASSWGPNQPQH
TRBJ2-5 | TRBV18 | ASSSQETQY
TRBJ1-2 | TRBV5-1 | ASSSPPNYGYT
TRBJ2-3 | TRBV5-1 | ASSPAVAGELPDTQY